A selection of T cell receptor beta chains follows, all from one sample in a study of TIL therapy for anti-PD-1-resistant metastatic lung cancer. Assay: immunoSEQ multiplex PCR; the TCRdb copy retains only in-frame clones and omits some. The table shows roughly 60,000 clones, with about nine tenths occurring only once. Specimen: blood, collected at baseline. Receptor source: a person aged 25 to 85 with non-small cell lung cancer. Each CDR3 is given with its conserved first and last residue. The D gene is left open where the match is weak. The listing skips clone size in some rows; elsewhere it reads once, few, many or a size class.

CDR3 DNA: TGTGCCAGCAGCGTAGCTGTGGGGGGGCCAGGAGATACGCAGTATTTT
CDR3 protein: CASSVAVGGPGDTQYF
clone size: few
J gene: TRBJ2-3
V gene: TRBV9
D gene: -

CDR3 DNA: TGTGCCAGCGGGAGGGAAACCGGGGAGCTGTTTTTT
CDR3 protein: CASGRETGELFF
clone size: -
J gene: TRBJ2-2
V gene: TRBV27
D gene: TRBD2

CDR3 DNA: TGTGCCAGCAGCCAATACCACAGACTAGCGGGGACAGATACGCAGTATTTT
CDR3 protein: CASSQYHRLAGTDTQYF
clone size: -
J gene: TRBJ2-3
V gene: TRBV6-4
D gene: TRBD2

CDR3 DNA: TGTGCCTGGAGTGTATGGCTCACTGAAGCTTTCTTT
CDR3 protein: CAWSVWLTEAFF
clone size: -
J gene: TRBJ1-1
V gene: TRBV30
D gene: -

CDR3 DNA: TGTGCCAGTAAACCCGAGACAGCGGTAATGGAGCAGTTCTTC
CDR3 protein: CASKPETAVMEQFF
clone size: -
J gene: TRBJ2-1
V gene: TRBV19
D gene: -

CDR3 DNA: TGTGCCTGGAGTCGAGAGAGCTCTGGAAACACCATATATTTT
CDR3 protein: CAWSRESSGNTIYF
clone size: once
J gene: TRBJ1-3
V gene: TRBV30
D gene: -

CDR3 DNA: TGTGCCAGTAGTTCCGGGACAGTCTACGAGCAGTACTTC
CDR3 protein: CASSSGTVYEQYF
clone size: few
J gene: TRBJ2-7
V gene: TRBV19
D gene: TRBD1

CDR3 DNA: TGTGCCAGCAGCCCCGGGACAGGGGGAGATACGCAGTATTTT
CDR3 protein: CASSPGTGGDTQYF
clone size: -
J gene: TRBJ2-3
V gene: TRBV27
D gene: TRBD1

CDR3 DNA: TGCGCCAGCAGAGGGGTCGGCGCGAACACCGGGGAGCTGTTTTTT
CDR3 protein: CASRGVGANTGELFF
clone size: -
J gene: TRBJ2-2
V gene: TRBV5-1
D gene: -

CDR3 DNA: TGTGCCAGCAGCCACCTAGCGGGAGGGCCGTCAGATACGCAGTATTTT
CDR3 protein: CASSHLAGGPSDTQYF
clone size: -
J gene: TRBJ2-3
V gene: TRBV3-1/TRBV3-2
D gene: TRBD2

CDR3 DNA: TGCGCCAGCGGGGCCTCTGGTGCCTACGAGCAGTACTTC
CDR3 protein: CASGASGAYEQYF
clone size: -
J gene: TRBJ2-7
V gene: TRBV5-1
D gene: -

CDR3 DNA: TGTGCCAGCAGCCTGGACCTAACCCCCGGCGAGCAGTACTTC
CDR3 protein: CASSLDLTPGEQYF
clone size: -
J gene: TRBJ2-7
V gene: TRBV3-1/TRBV3-2
D gene: -

CDR3 DNA: TGTGCCAGCAGTTCCGGGACGGGAAGCTCCTACGAGCAGTACTTC
CDR3 protein: CASSSGTGSSYEQYF
clone size: -
J gene: TRBJ2-7
V gene: TRBV6-5
D gene: -

CDR3 DNA: TGTGCCAGTACGACGGAGGACCACAGCTCAACAGATACGCAGTATTTT
CDR3 protein: CASTTEDHSSTDTQYF
clone size: -
J gene: TRBJ2-3
V gene: TRBV19
D gene: -

CDR3 DNA: TGTGCCAGCAGCGATTCCGGAGTTGACTACGAGCAGTACTTC
CDR3 protein: CASSDSGVDYEQYF
clone size: once
J gene: TRBJ2-7
V gene: TRBV3-1/TRBV3-2
D gene: -

CDR3 DNA: TGTGCTAGTGGTTTTGGGGATGAGCAGTTCTTC
CDR3 protein: CASGFGDEQFF
clone size: -
J gene: TRBJ2-1
V gene: TRBV12-5
D gene: -

CDR3 DNA: TGTGCCAGCAGGGGTTTCGGGGGGCAAGAGACCCAGTACTTC
CDR3 protein: CASRGFGGQETQYF
clone size: -
J gene: TRBJ2-5
V gene: TRBV6-5
D gene: TRBD2

CDR3 DNA: TGTGCCAGCAGTTTGGCCCAGGGCTTTAGCACTGAAGCTTTCTTT
CDR3 protein: CASSLAQGFSTEAFF
clone size: once
J gene: TRBJ1-1
V gene: TRBV28
D gene: -

CDR3 DNA: TGTGCCTGGGGGTTCAATCAGCCCCAGCATTTT
CDR3 protein: CAWGFNQPQHF
clone size: -
J gene: TRBJ1-5
V gene: TRBV30
D gene: -

CDR3 DNA: TGTGCCAGCAGTTTACAGGGTTCCTACGAGCAGTACTTC
CDR3 protein: CASSLQGSYEQYF
clone size: -
J gene: TRBJ2-7
V gene: TRBV27
D gene: -

CDR3 DNA: TGTGCCAGCAGCTCAGTTGGAGCGGGCCGTTACAATGAGCAGTTCTTC
CDR3 protein: CASSSVGAGRYNEQFF
clone size: -
J gene: TRBJ2-1
V gene: TRBV6-6
D gene: -

CDR3 DNA: TGTGCCAGCAGCGTAGAATCTAACTATGGCTACACCTTC
CDR3 protein: CASSVESNYGYTF
clone size: -
J gene: TRBJ1-2
V gene: TRBV9
D gene: -

CDR3 DNA: TGTGCCAGCAGCAAAGCTGATACAGTCCCGGGACAGGGGCCCTACGAGCAGTACTTC
CDR3 protein: CASSKADTVPGQGPYEQYF
clone size: -
J gene: TRBJ2-7
V gene: TRBV21-1
D gene: -

CDR3 DNA: TGCGCCAGCAGCCCGGAAGGGACAGGGGGCTTATACGGGGAGCTGTTTTTT
CDR3 protein: CASSPEGTGGLYGELFF
clone size: few
J gene: TRBJ2-2
V gene: TRBV5-1
D gene: TRBD1

CDR3 DNA: TGCGCCAGCAGCCGCGGGACAGGGGGCTCAACTAATGAAAAACTGTTTTTT
CDR3 protein: CASSRGTGGSTNEKLFF
clone size: -
J gene: TRBJ1-4
V gene: TRBV4-1
D gene: TRBD1

CDR3 DNA: TGTGCCAGCAGGACTACCTCGGGGCTCTATGGCTACACCTTC
CDR3 protein: CASRTTSGLYGYTF
clone size: -
J gene: TRBJ1-2
V gene: TRBV28
D gene: -

CDR3 DNA: TGTGCCTGGGAGCAGGGACTAGCGGGAGGGCCCCGTGGATCGTCCAAAAACATTCAGTACTTC
CDR3 protein: CAWEQGLAGGPRGSSKNIQYF
clone size: -
J gene: TRBJ2-4
V gene: TRBV30
D gene: TRBD2

CDR3 DNA: TGTGCCAGCAGCTTAACTGTGGACACTGAAGCTTTCTTT
CDR3 protein: CASSLTVDTEAFF
clone size: -
J gene: TRBJ1-1
V gene: TRBV7-9
D gene: -

CDR3 DNA: TGTGCCAGCAGTTTGGGTCGGCTGAACACTGAAGCTTTCTTT
CDR3 protein: CASSLGRLNTEAFF
clone size: -
J gene: TRBJ1-1
V gene: TRBV27
D gene: -

CDR3 DNA: TGTGCCAGCAGTTCCCGATCGGGGTCCGAGCAGTACTTC
CDR3 protein: CASSSRSGSEQYF
clone size: -
J gene: TRBJ2-7
V gene: TRBV6-6
D gene: -

CDR3 DNA: TGCAGCGTTGGTTATCAAGAGCAGTTCTTC
CDR3 protein: CSVGYQEQFF
clone size: once
J gene: TRBJ2-1
V gene: TRBV29-1
D gene: -

CDR3 DNA: TGCGCCAGCAGCCAAGAGCGGGGGCCTTGGATGACGCAGTATTTT
CDR3 protein: CASSQERGPWMTQYF
clone size: -
J gene: TRBJ2-3
V gene: TRBV4-1
D gene: -

CDR3 DNA: TGTGCCAGCAGCTTGTCTGAGGGTTCGGCTGGCTACACCTTC
CDR3 protein: CASSLSEGSAGYTF
clone size: once
J gene: TRBJ1-2
V gene: TRBV5-6
D gene: -

CDR3 DNA: TGTGCCAGCTCACCAGAGACAGGGGGTAATTCACCCCTCCACTTT
CDR3 protein: CASSPETGGNSPLHF
clone size: -
J gene: TRBJ1-6
V gene: TRBV18
D gene: TRBD1

CDR3 DNA: TGTGCCAGTAGCTGGGCGGTCCTTAGCACAGATACGCAGTATTTT
CDR3 protein: CASSWAVLSTDTQYF
clone size: -
J gene: TRBJ2-3
V gene: TRBV19
D gene: -

CDR3 DNA: TGTGCCAGCAGTGACCGGGCGGGTGGGGATACGCAGTATTTT
CDR3 protein: CASSDRAGGDTQYF
clone size: -
J gene: TRBJ2-3
V gene: TRBV6-4
D gene: -

CDR3 DNA: TGTGCCAGCAGCTTCCAGAAATCTAACTATGGCTACACCTTC
CDR3 protein: CASSFQKSNYGYTF
clone size: -
J gene: TRBJ1-2
V gene: TRBV13
D gene: -

CDR3 DNA: TGTGCCAGCAGCTATTTTCCCGATCCCACCGGGGAGCTGTTTTTT
CDR3 protein: CASSYFPDPTGELFF
clone size: few
J gene: TRBJ2-2
V gene: TRBV9
D gene: -

CDR3 DNA: TGCAGCGTGGACGGAGGGGTAGCCAAAAACATTCAGTACTTC
CDR3 protein: CSVDGGVAKNIQYF
clone size: -
J gene: TRBJ2-4
V gene: TRBV29-1
D gene: -

CDR3 DNA: TGTGCCTGGAGGCAGGGGAGGTGGGAGACCCAGTACTTC
CDR3 protein: CAWRQGRWETQYF
clone size: once
J gene: TRBJ2-5
V gene: TRBV30
D gene: -

CDR3 DNA: TGTGCCAGCAGTGCCACGGAGGACAGCGGGAGGGCGGGTGAGCAGTTCTTC
CDR3 protein: CASSATEDSGRAGEQFF
clone size: -
J gene: TRBJ2-1
V gene: TRBV6-1
D gene: TRBD2

CDR3 DNA: TGTGCCAGCAGCTCCGCGGGGGCGGACGAGCAGTACTTC
CDR3 protein: CASSSAGADEQYF
clone size: -
J gene: TRBJ2-7
V gene: TRBV27
D gene: -

CDR3 DNA: TGTGCCAGCAGCCAAGGGGGCGGTGGGGAGCAGTACTTC
CDR3 protein: CASSQGGGGEQYF
clone size: -
J gene: TRBJ2-7
V gene: TRBV3-1/TRBV3-2
D gene: -

CDR3 DNA: TGTGCCAGCAGCTTGTTGGGCTACAATGAGCAGTTCTTC
CDR3 protein: CASSLLGYNEQFF
clone size: -
J gene: TRBJ2-1
V gene: TRBV5-5
D gene: -

CDR3 DNA: TGTGCCAGCAGCTTGGGCGGGTATAGCACCGGGGAGCTGTTTTTT
CDR3 protein: CASSLGGYSTGELFF
clone size: -
J gene: TRBJ2-2
V gene: TRBV5-8
D gene: -

CDR3 DNA: TGTGCCAGCAGTTTCCGACTAAATTCAGGCGTCTCACCCCTCCACTTT
CDR3 protein: CASSFRLNSGVSPLHF
clone size: -
J gene: TRBJ1-6
V gene: TRBV27
D gene: -